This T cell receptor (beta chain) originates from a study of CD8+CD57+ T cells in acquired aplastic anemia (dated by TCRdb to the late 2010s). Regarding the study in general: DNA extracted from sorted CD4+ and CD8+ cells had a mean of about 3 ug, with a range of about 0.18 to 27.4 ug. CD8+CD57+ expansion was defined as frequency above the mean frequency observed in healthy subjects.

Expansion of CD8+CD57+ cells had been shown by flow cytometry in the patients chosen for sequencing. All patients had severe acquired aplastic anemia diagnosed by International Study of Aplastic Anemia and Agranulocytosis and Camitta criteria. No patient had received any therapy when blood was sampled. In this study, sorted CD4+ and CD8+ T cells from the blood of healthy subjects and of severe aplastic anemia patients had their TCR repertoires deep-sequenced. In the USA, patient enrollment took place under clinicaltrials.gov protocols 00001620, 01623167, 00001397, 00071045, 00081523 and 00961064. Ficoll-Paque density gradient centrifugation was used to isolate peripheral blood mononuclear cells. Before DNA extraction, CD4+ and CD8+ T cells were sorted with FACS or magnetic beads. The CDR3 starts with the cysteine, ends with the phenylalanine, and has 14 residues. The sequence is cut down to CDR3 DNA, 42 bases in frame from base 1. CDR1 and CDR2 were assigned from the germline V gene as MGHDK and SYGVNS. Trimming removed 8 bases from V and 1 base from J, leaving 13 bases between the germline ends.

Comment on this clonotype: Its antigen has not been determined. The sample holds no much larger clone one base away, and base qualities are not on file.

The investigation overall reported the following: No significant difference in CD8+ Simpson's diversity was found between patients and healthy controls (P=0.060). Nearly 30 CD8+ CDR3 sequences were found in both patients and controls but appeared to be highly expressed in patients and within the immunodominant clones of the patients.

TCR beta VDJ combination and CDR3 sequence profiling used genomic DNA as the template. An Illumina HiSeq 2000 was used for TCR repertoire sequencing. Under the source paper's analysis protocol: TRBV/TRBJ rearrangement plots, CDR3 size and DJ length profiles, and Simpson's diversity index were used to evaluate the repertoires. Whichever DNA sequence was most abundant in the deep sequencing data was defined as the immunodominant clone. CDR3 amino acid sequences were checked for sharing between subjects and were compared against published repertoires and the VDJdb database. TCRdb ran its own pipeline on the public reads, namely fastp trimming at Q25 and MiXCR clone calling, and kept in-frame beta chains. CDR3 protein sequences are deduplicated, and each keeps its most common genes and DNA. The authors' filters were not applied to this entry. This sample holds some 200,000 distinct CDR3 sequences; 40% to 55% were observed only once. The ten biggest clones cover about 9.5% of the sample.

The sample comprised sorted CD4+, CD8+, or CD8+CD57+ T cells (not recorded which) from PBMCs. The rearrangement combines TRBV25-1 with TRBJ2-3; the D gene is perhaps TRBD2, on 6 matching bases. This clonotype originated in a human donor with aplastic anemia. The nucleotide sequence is TGTGCCAGCTCACCCGGGGGTGGCACAGATACGCAGTATTTT. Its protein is CASSPGGGTDTQYF.